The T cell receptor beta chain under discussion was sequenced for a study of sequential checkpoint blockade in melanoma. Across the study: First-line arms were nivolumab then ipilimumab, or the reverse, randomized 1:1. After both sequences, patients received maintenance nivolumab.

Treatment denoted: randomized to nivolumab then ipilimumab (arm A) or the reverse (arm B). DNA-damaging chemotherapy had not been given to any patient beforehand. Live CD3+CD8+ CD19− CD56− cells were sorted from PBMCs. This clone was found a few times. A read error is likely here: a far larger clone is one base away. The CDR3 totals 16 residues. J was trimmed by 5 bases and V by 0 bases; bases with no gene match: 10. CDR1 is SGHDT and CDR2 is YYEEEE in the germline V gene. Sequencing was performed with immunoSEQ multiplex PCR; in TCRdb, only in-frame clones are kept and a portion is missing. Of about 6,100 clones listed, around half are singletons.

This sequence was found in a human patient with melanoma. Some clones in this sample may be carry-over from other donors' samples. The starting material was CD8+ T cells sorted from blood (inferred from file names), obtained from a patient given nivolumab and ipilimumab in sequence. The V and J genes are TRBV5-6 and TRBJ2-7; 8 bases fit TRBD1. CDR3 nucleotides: TGTGCCAGCAGCTTGGTCCATCGACAGGGGTCCCACGAGCAGTACTTC. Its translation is CASSLVHRQGSHEQYF. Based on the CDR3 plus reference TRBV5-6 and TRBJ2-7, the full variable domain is DAGVTQSPTHLIKTRGQQVTLRCSPKSGHDTVSWYQQALGQGPQFIFQYYEEEERQRGNFPDRFSGHQFPNYSSELNVNALLLGDSALYLCASSLVHRQGSHEQYFGPGTRLTVT.